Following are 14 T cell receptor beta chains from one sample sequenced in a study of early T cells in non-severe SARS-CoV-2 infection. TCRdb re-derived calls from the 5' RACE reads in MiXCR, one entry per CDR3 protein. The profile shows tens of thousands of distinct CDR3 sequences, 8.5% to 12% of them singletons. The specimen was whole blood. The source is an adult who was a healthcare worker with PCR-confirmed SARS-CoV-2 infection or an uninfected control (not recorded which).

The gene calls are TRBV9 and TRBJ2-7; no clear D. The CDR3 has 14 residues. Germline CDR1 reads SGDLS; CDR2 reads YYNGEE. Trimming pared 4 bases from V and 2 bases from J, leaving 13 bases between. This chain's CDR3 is CASSPRLEAYEQYF. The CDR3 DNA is TGTGCCAGCAGCCCCAGACTGGAAGCCTACGAGCAGTACTTC.

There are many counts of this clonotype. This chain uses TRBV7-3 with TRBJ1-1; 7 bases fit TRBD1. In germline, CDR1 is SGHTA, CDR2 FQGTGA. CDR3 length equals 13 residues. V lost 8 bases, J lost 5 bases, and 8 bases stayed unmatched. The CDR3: CASSAGGLTEAFF. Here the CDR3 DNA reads TGTGCCAGCTCAGCAGGGGGGTTAACTGAAGCTTTCTTT.

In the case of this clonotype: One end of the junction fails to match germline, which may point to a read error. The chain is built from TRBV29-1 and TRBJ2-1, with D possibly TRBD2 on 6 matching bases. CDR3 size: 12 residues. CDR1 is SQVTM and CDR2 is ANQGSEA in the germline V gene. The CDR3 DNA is TGCAGCGTTGAATTAGTAGGGGACTCAACGCTCTTC. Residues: CSVELVGDSTLF.

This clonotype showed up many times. CDR3: CASSAGQGNNEQFF. The CDR3 DNA follows: TGTGCCAGCAGCGCGGGACAGGGTAACAATGAGCAGTTCTTC. This rearrangement joins TRBV9 to TRBJ2-1, with 9 nucleotides matching TRBD1. The germline V gene has CDR1 SGDLS and CDR2 YYNGEE. J lost 5 bases, V lost 3 bases, and 3 bases had no gene match. The length of the CDR3 is 14 residues. Full variable domain (outside the CDR3, taken from reference TRBV9 and TRBJ2-1): DSGVTQTPKHLITATGQRVTLRCSPRSGDLSVYWYQQSLDQGLQFLIQYYNGEERAKGNILERFSAQQFPDLHSELNLSSLELGDSALYFCASSAGQGNNEQFFGPGTRLTVL.

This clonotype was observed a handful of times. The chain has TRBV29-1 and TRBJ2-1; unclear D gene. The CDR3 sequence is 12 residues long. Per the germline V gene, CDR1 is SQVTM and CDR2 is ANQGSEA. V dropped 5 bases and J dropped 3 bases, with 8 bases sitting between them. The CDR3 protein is CSVYDLYNEQFF. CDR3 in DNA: TGCAGCGTTTACGACCTCTACAATGAGCAGTTCTTC.

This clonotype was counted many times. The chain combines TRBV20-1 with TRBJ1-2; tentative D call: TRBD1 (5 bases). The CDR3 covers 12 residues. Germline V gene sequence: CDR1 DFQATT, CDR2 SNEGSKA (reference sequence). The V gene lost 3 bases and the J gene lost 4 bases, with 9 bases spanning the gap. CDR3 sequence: CSASRQGYGYTF. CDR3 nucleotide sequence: TGCAGTGCTAGTCGGCAGGGCTATGGCTACACCTTC.

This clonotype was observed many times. The CDR3 is CAWSPRETQYF. The CDR3 DNA follows: TGTGCCTGGAGTCCCAGGGAGACCCAGTACTTC. The V call is TRBV30, the J call TRBJ2-5; D remains ambiguous. The CDR3 consists of 11 residues. Germline-derived CDR1 and CDR2 are GTSNPN and SVGIG (reference sequence). V lost 2 bases and J 5 bases, leaving 6 bases between the germline ends.

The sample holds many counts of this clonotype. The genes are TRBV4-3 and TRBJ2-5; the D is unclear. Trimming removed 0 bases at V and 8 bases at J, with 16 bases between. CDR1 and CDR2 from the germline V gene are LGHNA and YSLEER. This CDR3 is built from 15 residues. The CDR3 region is CASSQERPPLETQYF. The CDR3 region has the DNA TGCGCCAGCAGCCAAGAACGACCACCTCTTGAAACCCAGTACTTC.

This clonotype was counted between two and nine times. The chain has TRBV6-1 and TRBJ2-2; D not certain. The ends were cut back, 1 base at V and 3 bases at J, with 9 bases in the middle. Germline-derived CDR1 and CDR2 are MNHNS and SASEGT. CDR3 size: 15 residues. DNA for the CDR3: TGTGCCAGCAGTGAAGGGCTGGGGTACACCGGGGAGCTGTTTTTT. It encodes CASSEGLGYTGELFF.

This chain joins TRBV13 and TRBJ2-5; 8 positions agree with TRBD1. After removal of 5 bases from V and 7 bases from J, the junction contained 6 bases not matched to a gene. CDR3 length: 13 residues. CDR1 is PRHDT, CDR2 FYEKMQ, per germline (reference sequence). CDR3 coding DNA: TGTGCCAGCAGCCCGGACAGGGATGGGACCCAGTACTTC. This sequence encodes CASSPDRDGTQYF.

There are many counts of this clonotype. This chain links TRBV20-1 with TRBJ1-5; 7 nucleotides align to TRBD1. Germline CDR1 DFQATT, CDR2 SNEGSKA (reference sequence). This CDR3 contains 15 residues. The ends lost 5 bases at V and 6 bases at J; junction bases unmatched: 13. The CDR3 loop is CSACQGVSYGQPQHF. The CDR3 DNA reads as TGCAGTGCTTGTCAGGGGGTTAGTTATGGTCAGCCCCAGCATTTT.

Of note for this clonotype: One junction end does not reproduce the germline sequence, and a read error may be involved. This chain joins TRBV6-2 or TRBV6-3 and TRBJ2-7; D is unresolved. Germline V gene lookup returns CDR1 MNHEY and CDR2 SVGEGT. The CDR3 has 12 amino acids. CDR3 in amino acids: CVSRSNMNEQYF. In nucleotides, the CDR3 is TGTGTCAGCAGGAGCAATATGAACGAGCAGTACTTC.

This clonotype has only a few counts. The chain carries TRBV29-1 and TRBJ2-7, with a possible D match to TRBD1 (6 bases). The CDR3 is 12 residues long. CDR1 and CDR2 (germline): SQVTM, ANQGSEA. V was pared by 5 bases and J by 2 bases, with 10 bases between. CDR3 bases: TGCAGCGTTTTGACAGGACCCTACGAGCAGTACTTC. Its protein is CSVLTGPYEQYF.

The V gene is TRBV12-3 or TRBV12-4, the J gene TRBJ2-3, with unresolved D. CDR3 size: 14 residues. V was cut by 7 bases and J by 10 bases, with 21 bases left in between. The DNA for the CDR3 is TGTGCCAGCACCACCCTCGGGCCCCGAGACGCGCAGTATTTT. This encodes CASTTLGPRDAQYF.